The text below deals with one TCR beta chain. The target antigen is unknown. Germline CDR1 SGHNT, CDR2 YYREEE (reference sequence). The ends lost 3 bases at V and 8 bases at J; junction bases unmatched: 9. There are 15 residues in the CDR3. From the reads, TCRdb called clonotypes with MiXCR, one entry per CDR3 protein. The repertoire includes 450,000 to 650,000 distinct CDR3 sequences, 40% of them detected once, and about half sits in the top ten. This specimen belongs to a study of T cell repertoires in cytomegalovirus infection. About the research overall: The study used recently identified HLA-C-restricted and well-studied HLA-B-restricted CMV epitopes. Through public TCR beta signatures, both CMV infection and matching HLA type were indicated. Findings and caveats of the study: Within the response measured ex vivo, HLA-C-restricted CMV-specific TCR beta clonotypes were dominant. CMV carriers having the relevant HLA were flagged by cumulative public TCR beta family frequency.

The TCR was taken from a human donor in good health (CMV status not recorded). Some clones in this sample may be carry-over from other donors' samples. The genes are TRBV5-4 and TRBJ2-1; 9 bases fit TRBD1. The starting material was cultured PBMCs, obtained from culture after CMV antigen stimulation. As DNA, the CDR3 is TGTGCCAGCAGCTCTAACCGGGACAGGGTTCATGAGCAGTTCTTC. Translation: CASSSNRDRVHEQFF.